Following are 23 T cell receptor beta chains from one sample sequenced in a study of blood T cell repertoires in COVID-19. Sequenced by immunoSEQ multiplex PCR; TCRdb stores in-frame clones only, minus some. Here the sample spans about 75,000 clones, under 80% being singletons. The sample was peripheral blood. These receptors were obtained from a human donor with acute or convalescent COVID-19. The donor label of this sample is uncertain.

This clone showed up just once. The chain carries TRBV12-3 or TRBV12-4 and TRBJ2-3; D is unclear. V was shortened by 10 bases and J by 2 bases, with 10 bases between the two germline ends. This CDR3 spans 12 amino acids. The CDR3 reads CATLEATDTQYF. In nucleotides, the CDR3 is TGTGCCACCCTAGAGGCCACAGATACGCAGTATTTT.

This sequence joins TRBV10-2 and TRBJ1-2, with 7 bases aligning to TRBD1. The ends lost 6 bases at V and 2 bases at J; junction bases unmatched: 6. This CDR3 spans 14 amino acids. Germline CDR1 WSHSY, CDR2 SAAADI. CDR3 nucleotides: TGCGCCAGCAGAGATACAGGGGTAAACTATGGCTACACCTTC. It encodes CASRDTGVNYGYTF.

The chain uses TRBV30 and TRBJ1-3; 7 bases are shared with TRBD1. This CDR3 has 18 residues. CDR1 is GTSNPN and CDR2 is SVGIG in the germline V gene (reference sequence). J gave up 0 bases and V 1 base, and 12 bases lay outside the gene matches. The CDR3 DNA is TGTGCCTGGAGTGCCGGGACAGCGCTAACCCTCTCTGGAAACACCATATATTTT. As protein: CAWSAGTALTLSGNTIYF.

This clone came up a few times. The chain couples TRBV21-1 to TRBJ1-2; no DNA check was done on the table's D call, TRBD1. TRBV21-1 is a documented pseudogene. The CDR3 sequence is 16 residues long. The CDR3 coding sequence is TGTGCCAGCAGCAAAGTTCGTCAGGGTAGGAGCTATGGCTACACCTTC. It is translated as CASSKVRQGRSYGYTF.

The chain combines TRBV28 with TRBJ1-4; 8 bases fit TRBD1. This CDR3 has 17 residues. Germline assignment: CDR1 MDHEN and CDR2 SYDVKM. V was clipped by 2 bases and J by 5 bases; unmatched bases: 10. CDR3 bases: TGTGCCAGCAGTTTACCCGCGGGACAGGCGAGGAATGAAAAACTGTTTTTT. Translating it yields CASSLPAGQARNEKLFF.

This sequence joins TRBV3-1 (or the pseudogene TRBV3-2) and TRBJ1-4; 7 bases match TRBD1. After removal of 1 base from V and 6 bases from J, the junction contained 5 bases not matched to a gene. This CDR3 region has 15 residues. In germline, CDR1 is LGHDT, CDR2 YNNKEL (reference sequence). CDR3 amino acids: CASSQGQGGYEKLFF. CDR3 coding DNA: TGTGCCAGCAGCCAAGGACAAGGGGGCTATGAAAAACTGTTTTTT.

The CDR3 nucleotides are TGTGCCAGCAGCGCATCCCGGGGGTCGCGCACCATATATTTT. Encoded protein: CASSASRGSRTIYF. This chain connects TRBV3-1 (or the pseudogene TRBV3-2) to TRBJ1-3, with TRBD1 as a possible D gene (5 bases). Trimming stripped 5 bases from V and 9 bases from J, with 17 bases between. Germline assignment: CDR1 LGHDT and CDR2 YNNKEL (reference sequence). The CDR3 is 14 amino acids.

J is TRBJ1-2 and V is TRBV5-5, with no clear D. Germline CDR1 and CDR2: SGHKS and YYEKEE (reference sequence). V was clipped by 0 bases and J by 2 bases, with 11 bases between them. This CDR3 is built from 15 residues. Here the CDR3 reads CASSLGFGENYGYTF. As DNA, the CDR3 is TGTGCCAGCAGCTTGGGATTTGGGGAGAACTATGGCTACACCTTC.

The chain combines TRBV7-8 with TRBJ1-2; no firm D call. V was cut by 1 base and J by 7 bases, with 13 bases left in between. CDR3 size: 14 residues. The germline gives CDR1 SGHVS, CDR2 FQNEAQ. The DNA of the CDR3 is TGTGCCAGCAGCTTAGTCCAGAGCGTAGGTGGCTACACCTTC. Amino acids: CASSLVQSVGGYTF.

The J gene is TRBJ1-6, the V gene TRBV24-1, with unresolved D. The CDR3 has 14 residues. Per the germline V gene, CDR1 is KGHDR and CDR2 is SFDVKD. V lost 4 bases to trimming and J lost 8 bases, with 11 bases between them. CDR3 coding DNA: TGTGCCACCAGTGAGGGCCGGGGTCATTCACCCCTCCACTTT. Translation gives CATSEGRGHSPLHF.

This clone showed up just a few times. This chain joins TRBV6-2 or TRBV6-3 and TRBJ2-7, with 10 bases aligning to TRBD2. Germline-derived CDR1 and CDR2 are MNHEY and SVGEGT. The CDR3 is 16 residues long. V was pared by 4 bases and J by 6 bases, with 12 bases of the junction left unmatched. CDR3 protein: CASSSGGRLAGSEQYF. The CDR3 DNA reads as TGTGCCAGCAGTTCCGGCGGGCGACTAGCGGGTAGCGAGCAGTACTTC.

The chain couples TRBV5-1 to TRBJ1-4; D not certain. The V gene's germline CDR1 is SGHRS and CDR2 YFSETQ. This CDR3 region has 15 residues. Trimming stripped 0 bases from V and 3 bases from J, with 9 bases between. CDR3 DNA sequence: TGCGCCAGCAGCTTGGTGAGCGGCCCTAATGAAAAACTGTTTTTT. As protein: CASSLVSGPNEKLFF. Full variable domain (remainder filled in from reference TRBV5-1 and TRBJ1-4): KAGVTQTPRYLIKTRGQQVTLSCSPISGHRSVSWYQQTPGQGLQFLFEYFSETQRNKGNFPGRFSGRQFSNSRSEMNVSTLELGDSALYLCASSLVSGPNEKLFFGSGTQLSVL.

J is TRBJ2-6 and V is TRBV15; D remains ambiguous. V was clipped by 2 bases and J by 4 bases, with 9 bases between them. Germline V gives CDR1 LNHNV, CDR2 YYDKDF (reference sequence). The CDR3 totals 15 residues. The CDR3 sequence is CATSRQTSGANVLTF. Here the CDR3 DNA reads TGTGCCACCAGCAGACAGACAAGCGGGGCCAACGTCCTGACTTTC.

CDR3 in amino acids: CASSPRTGFGYTF. CDR3 nucleotide sequence: TGTGCCAGTAGTCCCCGGACAGGGTTTGGCTACACCTTC. V is TRBV19 and J is TRBJ1-2; 8 nucleotides align to TRBD1. Losses at the gene ends were 5 bases for V and 7 bases for J; bases not matched to a gene: 6. Germline values: CDR1 LNHDA, CDR2 SQIVND (reference sequence). CDR3 size: 13 residues.

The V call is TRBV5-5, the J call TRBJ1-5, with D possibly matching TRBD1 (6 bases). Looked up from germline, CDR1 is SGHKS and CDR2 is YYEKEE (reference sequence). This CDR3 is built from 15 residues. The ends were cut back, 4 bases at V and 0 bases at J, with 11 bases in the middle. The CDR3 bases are TGTGCCAGCAGCAATCAGGGGCTTAGCAATCAGCCCCAGCATTTT. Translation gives CASSNQGLSNQPQHF. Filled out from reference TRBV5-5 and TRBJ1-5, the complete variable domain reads DAGVTQSPTHLIKTRGQQVTLRCSPISGHKSVSWYQQVLGQGPQFIFQYYEKEERGRGNFPDRFSARQFPNYSSELNVNALLLGDSALYLCASSNQGLSNQPQHFGDGTRLSIL.

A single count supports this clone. The CDR3 here is CASSFSGGAREQYV. For the CDR3, the DNA is TGTGCCAGCAGTTTTAGCGGGGGGGCCCGCGAGCAGTACGTC. The genes are TRBV6-2 or TRBV6-3 and TRBJ2-7; TRBD2 agrees at 11 bases. Germline CDR1 MNHEY, CDR2 SVGEGT. The V gene end was trimmed by 4 bases and the J gene end by 6 bases; junction bases not matched to a gene: 5. The CDR3 length is 14 residues.

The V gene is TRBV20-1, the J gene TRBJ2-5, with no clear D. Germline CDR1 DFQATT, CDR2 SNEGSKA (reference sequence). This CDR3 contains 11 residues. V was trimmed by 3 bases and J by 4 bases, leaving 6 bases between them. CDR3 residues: CSASHPETQYF. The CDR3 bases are TGCAGTGCTAGCCATCCAGAGACCCAGTACTTC.

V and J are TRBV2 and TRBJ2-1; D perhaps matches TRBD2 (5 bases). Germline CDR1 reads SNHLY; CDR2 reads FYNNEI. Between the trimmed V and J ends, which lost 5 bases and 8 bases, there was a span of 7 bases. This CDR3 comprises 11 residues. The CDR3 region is CASSTRDEQFF. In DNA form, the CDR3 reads TGTGCCAGCAGTACTAGGGATGAGCAGTTCTTC.

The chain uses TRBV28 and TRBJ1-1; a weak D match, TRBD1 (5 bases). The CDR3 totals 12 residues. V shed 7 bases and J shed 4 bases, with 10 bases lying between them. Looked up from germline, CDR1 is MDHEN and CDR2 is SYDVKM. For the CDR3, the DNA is TGTGCCAGCAACGGGGGGGGCACTGAAGCTTTCTTT. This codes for CASNGGGTEAFF.

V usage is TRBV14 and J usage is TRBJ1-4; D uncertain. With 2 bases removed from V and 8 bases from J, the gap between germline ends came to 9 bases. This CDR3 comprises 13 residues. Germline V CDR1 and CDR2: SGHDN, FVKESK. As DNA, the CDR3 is TGTGCCAGCAGCCAATGGGCATGGGAAAAACTGTTTTTT. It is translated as CASSQWAWEKLFF.

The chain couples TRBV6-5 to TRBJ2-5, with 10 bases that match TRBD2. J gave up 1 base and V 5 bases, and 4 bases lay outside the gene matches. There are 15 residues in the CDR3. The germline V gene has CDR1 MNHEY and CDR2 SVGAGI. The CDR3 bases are TGTGCCAGCAGTACTTGGACTAGCGGCCAAGAGACCCAGTACTTC. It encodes CASSTWTSGQETQYF.

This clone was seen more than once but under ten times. CDR3 coding DNA: TGCAGCGTTGTTGGGGGCGCAAATGGCTACACCTTC. This codes for CSVVGGANGYTF. The chain employs TRBV29-1 and TRBJ1-2; possible D gene TRBD1, 6 bases. Germline V gene data show CDR1 as SQVTM and CDR2 as ANQGSEA. The length of the CDR3 is 12 residues. Trimming removed 4 bases from V and 6 bases from J, with 12 bases in between. Full variable domain (outside the CDR3, taken from reference TRBV29-1 and TRBJ1-2): SAVISQKPSRDICQRGTSLTIQCQVDSQVTMMFWYRQQPGQSLTLIATANQGSEATYESGFVIDKFPISRPNLTFSTLTVSNMSPEDSSIYLCSVVGGANGYTFGSGTRLTVV.

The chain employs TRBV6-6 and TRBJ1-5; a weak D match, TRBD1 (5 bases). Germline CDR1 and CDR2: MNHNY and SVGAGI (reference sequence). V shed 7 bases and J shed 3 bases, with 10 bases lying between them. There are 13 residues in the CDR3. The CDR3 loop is CASTRQSNQPQHF. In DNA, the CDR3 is TGTGCCAGCACAAGACAGTCCAATCAGCCCCAGCATTTT.